The 10 T cell receptor beta chains in this list originate from one sample, sequenced in a study of T cells in Graves' hyperthyroidism and ophthalmopathy. From RNA transcripts, TCR beta CDR3 regions were amplified. Primed by the HTBI set, a first-round RT-PCR was run on the TCR CDR3. TCRdb reprocessed the multiplex PCR reads via MiXCR and lists one record per CDR3 protein. The sample includes nearly 600,000 distinct CDR3 sequences, about 14% of them seen just once. Sequenced sample: blood. Receptors were obtained from a woman aged 30 to 39 with Graves' hyperthyroidism that later progressed to Graves' ophthalmopathy.

This clonotype has more than one count but fewer than ten. The gene calls are TRBV7-2 and TRBJ1-5; D is unclear. The ends were cut back, 5 bases at V and 6 bases at J, with 8 bases in the middle. Germline V gene lookup returns CDR1 SGHTA and CDR2 FQGNSA. The CDR3 extends over 12 amino acids. In nucleotides, the CDR3 is TGTGCCAGCAGCGAAGGAATTCAGCCCCAGCATTTT. Translating gives CASSEGIQPQHF.

The chain joins TRBV20-1 to TRBJ2-2; 9 nucleotides line up with TRBD2. Trimming took 5 bases from V and 3 from J; bases not matched to a gene: 7. The CDR3 extends over 15 amino acids. Looked up from germline, CDR1 is DFQATT and CDR2 is SNEGSKA (reference sequence). The CDR3 protein is CSASSGTVDTGELFF. CDR3 coding DNA: TGCAGTGCTTCTAGCGGGACAGTCGACACCGGGGAGCTGTTTTTT.

This clonotype was seen a few times. The CDR3 sequence is CAWRDSRTYSNQPQHF. In nucleotides, the CDR3 is TGTGCCTGGAGGGACAGCAGGACTTATAGCAATCAGCCCCAGCATTTT. The rearrangement joins TRBV30 to TRBJ1-5, with D tentatively TRBD1 (6 bases). This CDR3 is 16 amino acids long. Germline V CDR1 and CDR2: GTSNPN, SVGIG (reference sequence). Deletions cut 3 bases from V and 0 bases from J, with 15 bases between.

At least ten counts were recorded for this clonotype. V gene TRBV12-3 or TRBV12-4 combines with J gene TRBJ1-1, with unresolved D. This CDR3 comprises 17 residues. Trimming cost V 4 bases and J 0 bases, with 18 bases left between them. Written as DNA, the CDR3 is TGTGCCAGCAGTTCCAACAGCGGGTCGATTATGAACACTGAAGCTTTCTTT. Amino acid sequence: CASSSNSGSIMNTEAFF.

There are many counts of this clonotype. The V gene is TRBV12-3 or TRBV12-4, the J gene TRBJ1-1; D remains unclear. The CDR3 loop spans 13 amino acids. The V end was cut by 5 bases, the J end by 1 base, with 8 bases between. CDR3 protein: CASSPPKNTEAFF. DNA for the CDR3: TGTGCCAGCAGTCCCCCAAAGAACACTGAAGCTTTCTTT.

This clonotype was recorded at least ten times. This rearrangement joins TRBV11-2 to TRBJ2-1, with 10 nucleotides matching TRBD2. Germline CDR1 and CDR2: SGHAT and FQNNGV. This CDR3 region has 18 residues. Trimming at V came to 5 bases and at J to 0 bases, leaving 10 bases not matched to a gene. CDR3 sequence: CASSPRGSGGYSYNEQFF. Here the CDR3 DNA reads TGTGCCAGCAGCCCCCGTGGTAGCGGGGGGTACTCCTACAATGAGCAGTTCTTC.

The chain recombines TRBV19 with TRBJ2-7; D is possibly TRBD2 (7 bases). V lost 3 bases and J lost 5, with 14 bases in between. CDR3 length: 14 amino acids. Germline V gives CDR1 LNHDA, CDR2 SQIVND (reference sequence). This CDR3 reads CASSMGGGSHEQYF. CDR3 in DNA: TGTGCCAGTAGTATGGGAGGGGGATCCCACGAGCAGTACTTC.

The chain couples TRBV14 to TRBJ1-1; D gene ambiguous. There are 13 residues in the CDR3. V gave up 4 bases and J gave up 5 bases, with 11 bases separating them. From germline, CDR1 is SGHDN and CDR2 FVKESK. CDR3 sequence (DNA): TGTGCCAGCAGCCGGGTTCAGCGGACTGAAGCTTTCTTT. Translating it yields CASSRVQRTEAFF.

This sequence joins TRBV10-2 and TRBJ2-7; no clear D. The CDR3 sequence is 14 residues long. CDR1 is WSHSY and CDR2 is SAAADI in the germline V gene. Trimming took 4 bases from V and 0 from J, leaving 10 bases between them. The CDR3 coding sequence is TGCGCCAGCAGTGGACCGCTAAGCTCCTACGAGCAGTACTTC. This sequence encodes CASSGPLSSYEQYF.

This clonotype appeared many times. The rearrangement links TRBV5-6 to TRBJ1-2; D might be TRBD1 (5 bases). The CDR3 contains 14 residues. CDR1 and CDR2 from the germline V gene are SGHDT and YYEEEE. Trimming took 0 bases from V and 4 from J, leaving 10 bases between them. CDR3 loop: CASSLAGEGYGYTF. For the CDR3, the DNA is TGTGCCAGCAGCTTGGCGGGGGAGGGCTATGGCTACACCTTC.